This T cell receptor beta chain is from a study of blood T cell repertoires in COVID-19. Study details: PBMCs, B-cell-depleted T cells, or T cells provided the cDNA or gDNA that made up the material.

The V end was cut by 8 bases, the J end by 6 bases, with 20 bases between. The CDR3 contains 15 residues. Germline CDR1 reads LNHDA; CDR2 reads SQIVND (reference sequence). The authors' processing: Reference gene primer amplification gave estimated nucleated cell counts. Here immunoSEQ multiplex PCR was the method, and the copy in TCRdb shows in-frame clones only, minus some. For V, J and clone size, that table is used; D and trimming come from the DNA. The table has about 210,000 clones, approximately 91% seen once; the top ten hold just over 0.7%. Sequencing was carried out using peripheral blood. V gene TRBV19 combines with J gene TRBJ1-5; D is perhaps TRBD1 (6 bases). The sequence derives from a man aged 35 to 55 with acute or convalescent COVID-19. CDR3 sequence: CASSLSGGRGQPQHF. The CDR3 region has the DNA TGTGCCAGTTCCCTTTCCGGGGGGCGCGGTCAGCCCCAGCATTTT. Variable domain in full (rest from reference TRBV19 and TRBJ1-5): DGGITQSPKYLFRKEGQNVTLSCEQNLNHDAMYWYRQDPGQGLRLIYYSQIVNDFQKGDIAEGYSVSREKKESFPLTVTSAQKNPTAFYLCASSLSGGRGQPQHFGDGTRLSIL.